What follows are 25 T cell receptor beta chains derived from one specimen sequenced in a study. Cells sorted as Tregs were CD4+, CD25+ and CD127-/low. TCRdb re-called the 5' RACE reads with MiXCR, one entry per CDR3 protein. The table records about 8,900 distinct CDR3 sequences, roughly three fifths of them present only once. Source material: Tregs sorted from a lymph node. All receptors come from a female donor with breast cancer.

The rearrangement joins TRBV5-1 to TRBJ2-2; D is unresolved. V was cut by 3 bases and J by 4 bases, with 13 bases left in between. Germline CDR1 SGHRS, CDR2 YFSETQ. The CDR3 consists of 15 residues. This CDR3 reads CASSSRLGATGELFF. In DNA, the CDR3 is TGCGCCAGCAGCTCACGATTGGGCGCCACCGGGGAGCTGTTTTTT.

As DNA, the CDR3 is TGTGCCAGCAGACGCCTTCGGGCAAATGAGCAGTTCTTC. This gives the protein CASRRLRANEQFF. The chain links TRBV6-1 to TRBJ2-1; no firm D call. V lost 6 bases and J 7 bases, leaving 13 bases between the germline ends. The CDR3 sequence is 13 residues long. CDR1 MNHNS and CDR2 SASEGT come from the germline V gene.

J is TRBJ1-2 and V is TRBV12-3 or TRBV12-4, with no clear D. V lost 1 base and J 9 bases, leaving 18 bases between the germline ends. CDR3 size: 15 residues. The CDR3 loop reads CASSLGAGTVYRYTF. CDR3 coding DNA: TGTGCCAGCAGTTTAGGCGCAGGAACGGTGTATCGCTACACCTTC.

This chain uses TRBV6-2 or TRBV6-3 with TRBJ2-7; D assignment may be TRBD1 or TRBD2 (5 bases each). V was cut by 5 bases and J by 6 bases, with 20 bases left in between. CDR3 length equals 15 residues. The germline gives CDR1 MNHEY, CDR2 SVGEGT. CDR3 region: CASSRQGVRVGEQYF. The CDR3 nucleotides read TGTGCCAGCAGTAGGCAGGGAGTTCGAGTAGGCGAGCAGTACTTC.

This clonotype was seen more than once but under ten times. The CDR3 sequence is CASSQVHTEAFF. CDR3 in DNA: TGTGCCAGCAGTCAAGTACACACTGAAGCTTTCTTT. This chain connects TRBV12-3 or TRBV12-4 to TRBJ1-1; no reliable D call. The CDR3 runs to 12 residues. V was pared by 5 bases and J by 3 bases, with 7 bases between.

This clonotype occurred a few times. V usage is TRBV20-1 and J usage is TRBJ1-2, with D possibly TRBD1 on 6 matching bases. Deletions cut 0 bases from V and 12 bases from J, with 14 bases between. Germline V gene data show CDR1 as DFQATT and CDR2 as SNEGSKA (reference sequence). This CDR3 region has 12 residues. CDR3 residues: CSAREDRPRDTF. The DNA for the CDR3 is TGCAGTGCTAGAGAAGACAGGCCCCGCGACACCTTC.

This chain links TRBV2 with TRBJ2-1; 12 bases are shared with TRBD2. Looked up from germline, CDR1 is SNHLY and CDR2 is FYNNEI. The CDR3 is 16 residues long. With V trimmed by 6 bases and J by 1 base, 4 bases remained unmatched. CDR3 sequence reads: CASRMTSGRSYNEQFF. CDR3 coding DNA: TGTGCCAGCAGGATGACTAGCGGGAGATCCTACAATGAGCAGTTCTTC.

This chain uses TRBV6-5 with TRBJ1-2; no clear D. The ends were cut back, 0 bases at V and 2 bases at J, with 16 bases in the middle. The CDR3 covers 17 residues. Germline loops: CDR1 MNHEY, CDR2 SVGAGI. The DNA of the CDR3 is TGTGCCAGCAGTTACTCTTCCTGGGAGGAGGAGAACTATGGCTACACCTTC. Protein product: CASSYSSWEEENYGYTF.

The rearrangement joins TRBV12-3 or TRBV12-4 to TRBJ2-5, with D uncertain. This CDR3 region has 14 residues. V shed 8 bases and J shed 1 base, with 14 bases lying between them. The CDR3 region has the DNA TGTGCCAGCCGACCCCCGGGCAGCCAAGAGACCCAGTACTTC. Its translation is CASRPPGSQETQYF.

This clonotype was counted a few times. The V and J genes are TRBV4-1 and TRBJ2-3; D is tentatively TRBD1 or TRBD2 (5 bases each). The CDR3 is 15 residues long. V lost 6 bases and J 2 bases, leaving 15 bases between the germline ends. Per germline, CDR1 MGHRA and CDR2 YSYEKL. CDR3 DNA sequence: TGCGCCAGCAGAGGAGGACACTACGACACAGATACGCAGTATTTT. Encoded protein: CASRGGHYDTDTQYF.

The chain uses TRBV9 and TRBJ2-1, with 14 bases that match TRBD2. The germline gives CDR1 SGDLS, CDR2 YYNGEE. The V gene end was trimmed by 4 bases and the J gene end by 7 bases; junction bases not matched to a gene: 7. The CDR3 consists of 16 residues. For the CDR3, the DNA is TGTGCCAGCAGCACCTTGGGGACTAGCGGGAGTAATGAGCAGTTCTTC. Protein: CASSTLGTSGSNEQFF. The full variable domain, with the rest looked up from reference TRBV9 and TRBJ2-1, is DSGVTQTPKHLITATGQRVTLRCSPRSGDLSVYWYQQSLDQGLQFLIQYYNGEERAKGNILERFSAQQFPDLHSELNLSSLELGDSALYFCASSTLGTSGSNEQFFGPGTRLTVL.

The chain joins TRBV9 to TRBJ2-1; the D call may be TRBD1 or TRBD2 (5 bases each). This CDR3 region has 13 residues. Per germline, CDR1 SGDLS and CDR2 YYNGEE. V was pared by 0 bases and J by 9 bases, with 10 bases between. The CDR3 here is CASSVVIGGEQFF. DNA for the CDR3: TGTGCCAGCAGCGTAGTAATTGGGGGTGAGCAGTTCTTC.

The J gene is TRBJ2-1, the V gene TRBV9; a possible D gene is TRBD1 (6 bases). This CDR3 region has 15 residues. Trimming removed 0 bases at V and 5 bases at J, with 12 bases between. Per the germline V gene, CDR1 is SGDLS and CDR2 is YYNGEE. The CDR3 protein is CASSVGTRGNNEQFF. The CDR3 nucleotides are TGTGCCAGCAGCGTAGGTACGAGGGGGAACAATGAGCAGTTCTTC.

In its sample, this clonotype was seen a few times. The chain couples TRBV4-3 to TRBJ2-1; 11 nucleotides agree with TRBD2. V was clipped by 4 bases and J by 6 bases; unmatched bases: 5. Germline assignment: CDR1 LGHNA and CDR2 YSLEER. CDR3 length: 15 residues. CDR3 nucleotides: TGCGCCAGCAGCCTCGCCGGGACTAGCGGCAATGAGCAGTTCTTC. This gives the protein CASSLAGTSGNEQFF.

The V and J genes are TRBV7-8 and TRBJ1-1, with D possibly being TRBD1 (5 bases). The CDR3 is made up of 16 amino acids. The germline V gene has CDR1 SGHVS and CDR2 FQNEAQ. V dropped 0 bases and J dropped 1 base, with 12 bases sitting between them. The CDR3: CASSLAPTGKNTEAFF. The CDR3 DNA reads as TGTGCCAGCAGCTTAGCTCCCACAGGAAAGAACACTGAAGCTTTCTTT.

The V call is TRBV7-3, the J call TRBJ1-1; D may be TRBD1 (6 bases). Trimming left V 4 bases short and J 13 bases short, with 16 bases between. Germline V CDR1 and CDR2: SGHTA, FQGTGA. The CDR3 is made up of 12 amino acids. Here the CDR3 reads CASSSDRFTVFF. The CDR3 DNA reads TGTGCCAGCAGCTCCGACAGGTTTACAGTTTTCTTT.

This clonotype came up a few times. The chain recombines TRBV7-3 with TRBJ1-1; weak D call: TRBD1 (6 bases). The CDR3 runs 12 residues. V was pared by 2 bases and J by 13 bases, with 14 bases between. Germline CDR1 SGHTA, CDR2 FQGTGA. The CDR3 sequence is CASSLGPGGLFF. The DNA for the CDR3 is TGTGCCAGCAGCTTAGGTCCCGGGGGGCTTTTCTTT.

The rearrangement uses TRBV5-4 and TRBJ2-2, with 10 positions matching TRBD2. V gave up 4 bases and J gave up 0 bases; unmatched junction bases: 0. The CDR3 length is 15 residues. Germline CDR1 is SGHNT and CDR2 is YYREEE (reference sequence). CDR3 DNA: TGTGCCAGCAGCACTAGCGGGGCGAACACCGGGGAGCTGTTTTTT. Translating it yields CASSTSGANTGELFF.

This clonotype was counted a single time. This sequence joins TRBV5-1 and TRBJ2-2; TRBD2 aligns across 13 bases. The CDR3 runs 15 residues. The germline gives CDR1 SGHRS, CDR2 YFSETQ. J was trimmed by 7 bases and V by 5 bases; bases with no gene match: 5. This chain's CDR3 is CASRLAGGPIGELFF. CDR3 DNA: TGCGCCAGCAGACTAGCGGGAGGGCCCATCGGGGAGCTGTTTTTT.

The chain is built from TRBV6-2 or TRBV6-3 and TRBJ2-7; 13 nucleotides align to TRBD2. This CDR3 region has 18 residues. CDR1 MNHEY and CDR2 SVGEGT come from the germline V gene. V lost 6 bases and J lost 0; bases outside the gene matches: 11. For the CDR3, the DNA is TGTGCCAGCAGAAAATACGGGACTAGCGGGAACGGCTCCTACGAGCAGTACTTC. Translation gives CASRKYGTSGNGSYEQYF.

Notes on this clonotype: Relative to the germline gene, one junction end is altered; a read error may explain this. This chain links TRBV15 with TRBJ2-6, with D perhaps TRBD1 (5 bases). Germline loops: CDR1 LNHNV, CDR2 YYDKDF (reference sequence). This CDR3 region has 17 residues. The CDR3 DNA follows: TGTGCCACCAGCAGAGAGGTACCTTTCTCTGGGGCCAACGCCCTGACTTTC. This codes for CATSREVPFSGANALTF.

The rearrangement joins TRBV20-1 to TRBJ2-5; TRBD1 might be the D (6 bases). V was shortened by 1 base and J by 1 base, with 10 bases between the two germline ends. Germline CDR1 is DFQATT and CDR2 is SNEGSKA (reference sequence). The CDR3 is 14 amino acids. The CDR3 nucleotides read TGCAGTGCTAGAGTATCAGGGGCCCAAGAGACCCAGTACTTC. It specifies CSARVSGAQETQYF.

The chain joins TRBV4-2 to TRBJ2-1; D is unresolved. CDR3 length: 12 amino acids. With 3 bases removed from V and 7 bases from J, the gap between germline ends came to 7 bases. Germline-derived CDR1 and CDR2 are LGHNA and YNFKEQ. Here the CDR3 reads CASSHSLNEQFF. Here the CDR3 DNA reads TGTGCCAGCAGCCATAGCTTGAATGAGCAGTTCTTC.

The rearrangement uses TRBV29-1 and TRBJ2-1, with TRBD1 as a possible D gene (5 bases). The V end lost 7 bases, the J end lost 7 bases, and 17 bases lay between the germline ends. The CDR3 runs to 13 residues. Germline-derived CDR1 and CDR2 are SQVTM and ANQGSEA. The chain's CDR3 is CSGHALGANEQFF. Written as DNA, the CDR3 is TGCAGCGGACACGCCTTAGGGGCTAATGAGCAGTTCTTC.

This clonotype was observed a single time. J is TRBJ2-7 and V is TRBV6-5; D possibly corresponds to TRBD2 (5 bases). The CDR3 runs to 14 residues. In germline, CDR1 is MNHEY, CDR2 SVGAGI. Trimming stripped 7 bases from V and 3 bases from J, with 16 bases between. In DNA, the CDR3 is TGTGCCAGCAATCGGGATTACGCCGACTACGAGCAGTACTTC. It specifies CASNRDYADYEQYF.